This T cell receptor beta chain was recovered during a study of cytomegalovirus exposure and HLA in healthy donors. The V gene lost 3 bases and the J gene lost 7 bases, with 19 bases spanning the gap. Germline V gene data show CDR1 as SQVTM and CDR2 as ANQGSEA. CDR3 length: 14 residues. Study-wide points: It was confirmed in vitro that a few of the CMV-associated chains were specific for CMV antigens. Earlier analysis looked at TCR beta V segments, and most were productive about 87% or about 30% of the time. Judged likely to be a sequencing artifact was a cluster of highly shared sequence variants. Among TCR beta chains, those listed as cytomegalovirus-associated numbered roughly 150.

It was with 60 Vbeta and 13 Jbeta primers that the PCR ran. Data came from immunoSEQ multiplex PCR; TCRdb stores just in-frame clones and leaves some out. This table holds 150,000 to 200,000 clones, about 72% found once. Note on this clone: Its target is not known.

The chain links TRBV29-1 to TRBJ2-7; tentative D call: TRBD1 (6 bases). This TCR derives from a man in his fifties in good health and CMV-seropositive. Input material: PBMCs. In DNA, the CDR3 is TGCAGCGTTGAGTTGGCTGGCAGGGGTTGGGAGCAGTACTTC. Its protein is CSVELAGRGWEQYF.